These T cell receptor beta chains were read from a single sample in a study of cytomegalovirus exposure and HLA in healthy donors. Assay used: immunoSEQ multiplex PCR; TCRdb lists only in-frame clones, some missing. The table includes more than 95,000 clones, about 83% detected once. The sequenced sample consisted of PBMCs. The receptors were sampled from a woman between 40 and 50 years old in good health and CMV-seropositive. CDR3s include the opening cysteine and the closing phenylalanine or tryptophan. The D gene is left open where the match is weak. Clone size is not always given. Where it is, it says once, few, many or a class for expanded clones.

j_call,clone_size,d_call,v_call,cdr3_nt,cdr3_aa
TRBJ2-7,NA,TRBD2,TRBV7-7,TGTGCTAGCAGCTTAGAATTTCTAGCGGGAGGAATCCCCTACGAGCAGTACTTC,CASSLEFLAGGIPYEQYF
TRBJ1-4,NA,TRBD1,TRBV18,TGTGCCAGCTCATCCCCGACAGGGGACAATGAAAAACTGTTTTTT,CASSSPTGDNEKLFF
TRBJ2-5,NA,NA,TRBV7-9,TGTGCCAGCAGCTTAAACAGCCAAGAGACCCAGTACTTC,CASSLNSQETQYF
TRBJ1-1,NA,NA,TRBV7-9,TGTGCCAGCAGGCCTACCACAGGGCCTGAAGCTTTCTTT,CASRPTTGPEAFF
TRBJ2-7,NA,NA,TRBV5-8,TGTGCCAGCAGCTTGGTAGGACAGAGCACCTACGAGCAGTACTTC,CASSLVGQSTYEQYF
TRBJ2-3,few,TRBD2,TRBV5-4,TGTGCCAGCAGCGCCGGGGGGGCAGATACGCAGTATTTT,CASSAGGADTQYF
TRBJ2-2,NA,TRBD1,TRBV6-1,TGTGCCAGCTACCAGGGGGACAGGGCCGGGGAGCTGTTTTTT,CASYQGDRAGELFF
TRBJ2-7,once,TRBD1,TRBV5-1,TGCGCCAGCAGCCCCTCAAGACAGGGTCTACCCTACGAGCAGTACTTC,CASSPSRQGLPYEQYF
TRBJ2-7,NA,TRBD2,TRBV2,TGTGCCAGCAGCGGGACTATTAAAAAGTTCGAGCAGTACTTC,CASSGTIKKFEQYF
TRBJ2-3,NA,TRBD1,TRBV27,TGTGCCAGCAGTCGAACAGGGGCGCTTAGCACAGATACGCAGTATTTT,CASSRTGALSTDTQYF
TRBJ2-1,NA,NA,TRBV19,TGTGCCAGTAGTATAGTATCTAGCGCCCCAGGAAACAATGAGCAGTTCTTC,CASSIVSSAPGNNEQFF
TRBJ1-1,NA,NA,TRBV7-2,TGTGCCAGCAGTCCATTCCAGGGGAACACTGAAGCTTTCTTT,CASSPFQGNTEAFF
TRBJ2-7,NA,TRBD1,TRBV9,TGTGCCAGCAGCGGGGACAGGGAGGGTGAGCAGTACTTC,CASSGDREGEQYF
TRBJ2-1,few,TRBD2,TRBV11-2,TGTGCCAGCAGCTTAGATCCCTCGCGGGAGGGGCAGTTCTTC,CASSLDPSREGQFF
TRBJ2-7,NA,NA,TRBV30,TGTGCCTGGAGTGTACCAGGGGGGTCCTACGAGCAGTACTTC,CAWSVPGGSYEQYF
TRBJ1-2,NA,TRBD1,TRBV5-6,TGTGCCAGCAGCCCCGGACAGGGCAGATTCAATGGCTACACCTTC,CASSPGQGRFNGYTF
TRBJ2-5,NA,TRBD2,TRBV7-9,TGTGCCAGCCTCGGTAGCGGGAAAGAGACCCAGTACTTC,CASLGSGKETQYF
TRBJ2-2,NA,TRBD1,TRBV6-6,TGTGCCAGCAGTCACAGGGACAGGGGGGGAGGCGGGGAGCTGTTTTTT,CASSHRDRGGGGELFF
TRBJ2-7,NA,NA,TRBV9,TGTGCCAGCAGCGTAGACCTACCTCGCGGGATTCTACACGAGCAGTACTTC,CASSVDLPRGILHEQYF
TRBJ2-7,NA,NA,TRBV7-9,TGTGCCAGCAGCTCCCGGGGTACCTACGAGCAGTACTTC,CASSSRGTYEQYF
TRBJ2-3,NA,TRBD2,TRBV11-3,TGTGCCAGCAGCGAGGGGACTAGCATTGCGACAGATACGCAGTATTTT,CASSEGTSIATDTQYF
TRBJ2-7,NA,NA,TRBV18,TGTGCCAGCTCACCAGTCGGGCTAGGGGGAACCTCCTACGAGCAGTACTTC,CASSPVGLGGTSYEQYF